Listed below are T cell receptor beta chains from one sample, sequenced in a study of cytomegalovirus exposure and HLA in healthy donors. The repertoire was sequenced with immunoSEQ multiplex PCR; TCRdb's copy has only in-frame clones and lacks some. This sample carries roughly 200,000 clones, 82% of them seen once, and the ten largest clones take roughly 0.5%. Input material: PBMCs. The receptors shown here come from a woman between 45 and 65 years old in good health and CMV-seronegative. Each CDR3 is given with its conserved first and last residue. Each record gives: D gene, clone size, J gene, V gene, CDR3 protein, CDR3 DNA. D genes are given only for firm matches. Only some rows state a clone size, as once, few, many or a class for expanded clones.

TRBD2	.	TRBJ2-1	TRBV10-1	CATGLAGGRSYNEQFF	TGCGCCACCGGACTAGCGGGAGGGCGGTCCTACAATGAGCAGTTCTTC
.	.	TRBJ2-3	TRBV7-7	CASSLGSGTDTQYF	TGTGCTAGCAGCTTAGGGTCGGGCACAGATACGCAGTATTTT
.	.	TRBJ1-5	TRBV10-3	CAISWTRDQPQHF	TGTGCCATCAGTTGGACAAGAGATCAGCCCCAGCATTTT
TRBD2	.	TRBJ2-1	TRBV4-1	CASSPVAGGLNEQFF	TGCGCCAGCAGCCCGGTAGCGGGGGGCCTGAATGAGCAGTTCTTC
.	few	TRBJ1-1	TRBV9	CASSVYAFNTEAFF	TGTGCCAGCAGCGTCTACGCGTTTAACACTGAAGCTTTCTTT
.	.	TRBJ2-4	TRBV7-9	CASSLGVNIQYF	TGTGCCAGCAGCTTAGGAGTAAACATTCAGTACTTC
.	.	TRBJ2-7	TRBV5-1	CASSLAVQGLEQYF	TGCGCCAGCAGCTTGGCGGTTCAGGGGCTCGAGCAGTACTTC
TRBD2	.	TRBJ2-4	TRBV27	CASSLRGGQPKNIQYF	TGTGCCAGCAGTCTGCGGGGGGGCCAGCCCAAAAACATTCAGTACTTC
.	.	TRBJ2-3	TRBV5-1	CASSLAGAPGTDTQYF	TGCGCCAGCAGCTTGGCTGGGGCGCCGGGCACAGATACGCAGTATTTT
.	few	TRBJ2-3	TRBV9	CASSRDSKVDTQYF	TGTGCCAGCAGCAGGGACTCAAAGGTAGATACGCAGTATTTT
TRBD2	.	TRBJ2-1	TRBV28	CASSFSLGLGRSYNEQFF	TGTGCCAGCAGTTTCTCACTTGGACTAGGACGATCCTACAATGAGCAGTTCTTC
TRBD2	.	TRBJ2-1	TRBV4-1	CASSPALSGRGEQFF	TGCGCCAGCAGCCCAGCCCTTAGCGGGAGAGGTGAGCAGTTCTTC
.	few	TRBJ1-4	TRBV28	CAAEREEKLFF	TGTGCCGCAGAGCGGGAGGAAAAACTGTTTTTT
TRBD1	.	TRBJ1-1	TRBV18	CASSSDRADTEAFF	TGTGCCAGCTCGTCTGACAGGGCCGACACTGAAGCTTTCTTT
TRBD2	.	TRBJ2-1	TRBV27	CASSLEGGTRQFF	TGTGCCAGCAGTTTGGAAGGGGGGACTAGGCAGTTCTTC
TRBD1	.	TRBJ2-1	TRBV7-3	CASSLTGGYRSHEQFF	TGTGCCAGCAGCTTGACAGGGGGCTACCGAAGCCATGAGCAGTTCTTC
TRBD1	once	TRBJ2-1	TRBV28	CASPEPGGVLNEQFF	TGTGCCAGTCCCGAGCCAGGGGGCGTATTAAATGAGCAGTTCTTC
.	once	TRBJ1-2	TRBV28	CASSETQKTNGYTF	TGTGCCAGCAGTGAAACCCAGAAAACCAATGGCTACACCTTC
TRBD1	.	TRBJ1-1	TRBV4-1	CASSQEPGGPTEAFF	TGCGCCAGCAGCCAAGAGCCAGGGGGCCCGACTGAAGCTTTCTTT
TRBD1	.	TRBJ2-2	TRBV9	CASTGQAFTGELFF	TGTGCCAGCACGGGACAGGCTTTCACCGGGGAGCTGTTTTTT
.	.	TRBJ2-1	TRBV4-1	CASSQDLAEHRRNEQFF	TGCGCCAGCAGCCAAGACTTAGCGGAGCACAGGCGGAATGAGCAGTTCTTC
TRBD1	.	TRBJ1-2	TRBV11-2	CASSLAGQGSDGYTF	TGTGCCAGCAGCTTAGCAGGACAGGGATCTGATGGCTACACCTTC
.	.	TRBJ1-2	TRBV28	CASRKTGTNYGYTF	TGTGCCAGCAGAAAGACAGGAACTAACTATGGCTACACCTTC
TRBD1	.	TRBJ1-6	TRBV7-2	CASSLVGLLGTGGSPLHF	TGTGCCAGCAGCTTAGTAGGGTTGTTGGGGACAGGGGGTTCACCCCTCCACTTT
TRBD1	.	TRBJ2-7	TRBV11-2	CASSLSGTGGAGQYF	TGTGCCAGCAGCTTAAGCGGGACAGGGGGCGCTGGGCAGTACTTC
.	once	TRBJ2-7	TRBV19	CASSVAGATYEQYF	TGTGCCAGTAGTGTTGCGGGGGCAACCTACGAGCAGTACTTC
.	.	TRBJ1-1	TRBV19	CASSKQVDTEAFF	TGTGCCAGTAGTAAACAGGTGGACACTGAAGCTTTCTTT
.	.	TRBJ2-3	TRBV9	CASTNPGASTDTQYF	TGTGCCAGCACTAACCCAGGGGCCAGCACAGATACGCAGTATTTT
.	few	TRBJ2-5	TRBV14	CASSQGWTPTGETQYF	TGTGCCAGCAGCCAAGGTTGGACCCCTACGGGGGAGACCCAGTACTTC
.	few	TRBJ1-3	TRBV7-9	CASSLATGLWNSGNTIYF	TGTGCCAGCAGCTTAGCGACAGGCCTCTGGAACTCTGGAAACACCATATATTTT
.	few	TRBJ1-3	TRBV27	CASSLGAGIGNTIYF	TGTGCCAGCAGCCTAGGGGCGGGGATAGGAAACACCATATATTTT
TRBD2	.	TRBJ2-3	TRBV6-5	CASSYSGGSLTDTQYF	TGTGCCAGCAGTTACTCGGGAGGGTCCCTCACAGATACGCAGTATTTT
.	.	TRBJ1-4	TRBV9	CASSVSRGGGAEKLFF	TGTGCCAGCAGCGTAAGTCGGGGAGGAGGGGCTGAAAAACTGTTTTTT